Listed here are 6 T cell receptor beta chains from one sample, sequenced in a study of T cells in Graves' hyperthyroidism and ophthalmopathy. RNA transcripts were the template for amplifying TCR beta CDR3 regions. The TCR CDR3 was amplified in a first-round RT-PCR using the HTBI primer set. TCRdb ran MiXCR on the multiplex PCR reads and lists one entry per CDR3 protein. The data hold about 580,000 distinct CDR3 sequences, with more than 45% observed a single time. The sequencing input was peripheral blood or thyroid tissue (not recorded which). The receptor source for this set is a woman aged 18-30 years with Graves' hyperthyroidism.

This clonotype came up a few times. V usage is TRBV27 and J usage is TRBJ1-1; D is perhaps TRBD1 (6 bases). The V end lost 0 bases, the J end lost 1 base, and 9 bases lay between the germline ends. The length of the CDR3 is 15 residues. CDR1 and CDR2 from the germline V gene are MNHEY and SMNVEV (reference sequence). Here the CDR3 reads CASSLSPGANTEAFF. In nucleotides, the CDR3 is TGTGCCAGCAGTTTATCCCCGGGGGCGAACACTGAAGCTTTCTTT.

This clonotype was seen at least ten times. The chain recombines TRBV2 with TRBJ1-1; D perhaps matches TRBD1 (5 bases). Germline-derived CDR1 and CDR2 are SNHLY and FYNNEI. Trimming cost V 5 bases and J 0 bases, with 10 bases left between them. CDR3 size: 14 residues. The CDR3 DNA follows: TGTGCCAGCAGTACCCGACAGTTGAACACTGAAGCTTTCTTT. Translated: CASSTRQLNTEAFF.

The V and J genes are TRBV7-6 and TRBJ2-1; D call uncertain. V shed 5 bases and J shed 9 bases, with 11 bases lying between them. The germline V gene has CDR1 SGHVS and CDR2 FNYEAQ. CDR3 length: 12 amino acids. In nucleotides, the CDR3 is TGTGCCAGCAGCCATTACAATACTGAGCAGTTCTTC. This translates into CASSHYNTEQFF.

The sample holds many counts of this clonotype. The rearrangement uses TRBV19 and TRBJ1-2, with D uncertain. The CDR3 sequence is 15 residues long. Trimming shortened V by 4 bases and J by 4 bases, and 16 bases separated the two germline ends. Germline V gene data show CDR1 as LNHDA and CDR2 as SQIVND (reference sequence). This chain's CDR3 is CASSSRATDFYGYTF. DNA for the CDR3: TGTGCCAGTAGTAGCCGGGCCACGGACTTCTATGGCTACACCTTC.

The rearrangement joins TRBV15 to TRBJ2-7; 11 bases are shared with TRBD1. Germline V gene data show CDR1 as LNHNV and CDR2 as YYDKDF (reference sequence). This CDR3 region has 16 residues. Trimming took 0 bases from V and 4 from J; bases not matched to a gene: 5. The CDR3 coding sequence is TGTGCCACCAGCAGAGACGGACAGGGGGCTTTTTACGAGCAGTACTTC. This sequence encodes CATSRDGQGAFYEQYF.

This clonotype was recorded at least ten times. The gene calls are TRBV15 and TRBJ1-2, with a possible D match to TRBD1 (5 bases). There are 13 residues in the CDR3. The ends were cut back, 4 bases at V and 3 bases at J, with 9 bases in the middle. Germline CDR1 and CDR2: LNHNV and YYDKDF (reference sequence). CDR3 in amino acids: CATSMRGHYGYTF. The CDR3 coding sequence is TGTGCCACCAGCATGCGGGGCCACTATGGCTACACCTTC.